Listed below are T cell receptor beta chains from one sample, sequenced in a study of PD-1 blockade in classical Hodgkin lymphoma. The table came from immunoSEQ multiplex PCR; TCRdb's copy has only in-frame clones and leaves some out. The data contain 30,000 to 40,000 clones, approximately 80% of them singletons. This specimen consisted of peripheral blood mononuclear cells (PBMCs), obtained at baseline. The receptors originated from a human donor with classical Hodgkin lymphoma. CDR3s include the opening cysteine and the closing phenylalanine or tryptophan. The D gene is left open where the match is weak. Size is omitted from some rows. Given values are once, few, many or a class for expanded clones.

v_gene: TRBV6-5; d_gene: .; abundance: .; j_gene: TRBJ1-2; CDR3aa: CASSYSTTAFYGYTF; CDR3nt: TGTGCCAGCAGTTACTCGACCACAGCCTTCTATGGCTACACCTTC
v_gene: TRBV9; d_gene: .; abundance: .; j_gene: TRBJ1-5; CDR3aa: CASSKETGYDQPQHF; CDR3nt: TGTGCCAGCAGCAAAGAAACAGGGTACGATCAGCCCCAGCATTTT
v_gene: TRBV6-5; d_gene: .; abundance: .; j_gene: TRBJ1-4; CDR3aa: CASSYSRGTFNEKLFF; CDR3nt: TGTGCCAGCAGTTACTCAAGAGGGACCTTTAATGAAAAACTGTTTTTT
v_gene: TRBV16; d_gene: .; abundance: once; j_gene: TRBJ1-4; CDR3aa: CASSQSRAGREKLFF; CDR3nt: TGTGCCAGCAGCCAATCTCGTGCAGGTCGCGAAAAACTGTTTTTT
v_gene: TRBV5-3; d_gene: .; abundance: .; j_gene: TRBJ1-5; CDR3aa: CARSGFGNLNQPQHF; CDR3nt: TGTGCCAGAAGCGGTTTTGGTAATCTCAATCAGCCCCAGCATTTT
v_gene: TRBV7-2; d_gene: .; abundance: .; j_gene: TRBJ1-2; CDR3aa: CASSLVYGSSGGYTF; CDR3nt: TGTGCCAGCAGCTTAGTCTACGGGAGTTCGGGTGGCTACACCTTC
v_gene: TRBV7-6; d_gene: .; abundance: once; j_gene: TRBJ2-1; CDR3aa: CASSSVRQNEQFF; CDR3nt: TGTGCCAGCAGCTCAGTCCGACAGAATGAGCAGTTCTTC
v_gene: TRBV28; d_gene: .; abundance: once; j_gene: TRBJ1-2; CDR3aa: CASSWSGTSNYGYTF; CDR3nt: TGTGCCAGCAGTTGGTCAGGCACCTCTAACTATGGCTACACCTTC
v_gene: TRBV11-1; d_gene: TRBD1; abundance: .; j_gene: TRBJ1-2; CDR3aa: CASSSPSDRDYGYTF; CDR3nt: TGTGCCAGCAGTTCTCCTTCGGACAGGGACTATGGCTACACCTTC
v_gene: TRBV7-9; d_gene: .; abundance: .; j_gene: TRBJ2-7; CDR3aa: CASSSPPLIEQYF; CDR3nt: TGTGCCAGCAGCTCCCCCCCCCTAATCGAGCAGTACTTC
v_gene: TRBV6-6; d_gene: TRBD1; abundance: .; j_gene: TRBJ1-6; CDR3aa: CASSPRDRGYNSPLHF; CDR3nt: TGTGCCAGCAGCCCCCGGGACAGGGGATATAATTCACCCCTCCACTTT
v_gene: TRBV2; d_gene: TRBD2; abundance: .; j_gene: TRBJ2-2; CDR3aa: CASSGLAGAFTGELFF; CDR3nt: TGTGCCAGCAGTGGGCTAGCGGGGGCCTTCACCGGGGAGCTGTTTTTT
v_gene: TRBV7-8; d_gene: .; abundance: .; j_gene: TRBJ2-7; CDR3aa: CASSLSAGARREQYF; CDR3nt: TGTGCCAGCAGCTTATCGGCAGGGGCCCGGCGGGAGCAGTACTTC
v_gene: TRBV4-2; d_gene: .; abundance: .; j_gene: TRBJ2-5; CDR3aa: CASSQGVGETQYF; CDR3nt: TGTGCCAGCAGCCAAGGGGTCGGAGAGACCCAGTACTTC
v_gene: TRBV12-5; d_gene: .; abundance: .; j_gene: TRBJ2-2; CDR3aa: CASGWVTGGTMNTGELFF; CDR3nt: TGTGCTAGTGGTTGGGTGACTGGAGGGACGATGAACACCGGGGAGCTGTTTTTT
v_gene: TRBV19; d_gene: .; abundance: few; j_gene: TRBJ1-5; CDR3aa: CASSEGHLQPQHF; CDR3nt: TGTGCCAGTAGTGAGGGACACCTTCAGCCCCAGCATTTT
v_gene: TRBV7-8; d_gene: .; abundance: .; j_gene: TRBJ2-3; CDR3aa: CASRRDPGFSTDTQYF; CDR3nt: TGTGCCAGCAGACGCGACCCCGGATTCAGCACAGATACGCAGTATTTT
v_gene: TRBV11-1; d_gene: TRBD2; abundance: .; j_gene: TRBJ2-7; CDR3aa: CASSPFGGGQGEQYF; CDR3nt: TGTGCCAGCAGCCCATTCGGGGGAGGGCAAGGCGAGCAGTACTTC
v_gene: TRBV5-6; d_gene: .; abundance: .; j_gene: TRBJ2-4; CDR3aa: CASSSNRAGTRENIQYF; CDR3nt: TGTGCCAGCAGCTCAAACCGAGCCGGGACCCGGGAAAACATTCAGTACTTC
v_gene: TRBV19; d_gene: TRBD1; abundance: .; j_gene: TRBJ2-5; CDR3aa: CASSVGTGGETQYF; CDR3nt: TGTGCCAGTAGTGTGGGGACAGGAGGAGAGACCCAGTACTTC
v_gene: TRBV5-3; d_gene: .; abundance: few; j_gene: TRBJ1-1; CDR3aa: CARSCFGPWNTEAFF; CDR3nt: TGTGCCAGAAGCTGTTTCGGCCCATGGAACACTGAAGCTTTCTTT
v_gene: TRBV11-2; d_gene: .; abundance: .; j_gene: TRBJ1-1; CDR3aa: CASSLWGGDTEAFF; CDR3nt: TGTGCCAGCAGCTTATGGGGGGGGGACACTGAAGCTTTCTTT
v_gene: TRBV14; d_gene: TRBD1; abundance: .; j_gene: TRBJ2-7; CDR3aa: CASSQTQGARYF; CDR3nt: TGTGCCAGCAGCCAGACACAGGGGGCAAGGTACTTC
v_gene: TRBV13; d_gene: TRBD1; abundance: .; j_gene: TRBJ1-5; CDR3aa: CASSLGQDVSNQPQHF; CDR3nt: TGTGCCAGCAGCCTAGGACAGGACGTTAGCAATCAGCCCCAGCATTTT
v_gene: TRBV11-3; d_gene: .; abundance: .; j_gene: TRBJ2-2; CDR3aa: CASRRGGSDQTGELFF; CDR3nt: TGTGCCAGCAGGAGAGGGGGGAGTGATCAAACCGGGGAGCTGTTTTTT
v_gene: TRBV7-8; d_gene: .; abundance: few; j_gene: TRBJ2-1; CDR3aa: CASSLARDSPNNEQFF; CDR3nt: TGTGCCAGCAGCTTAGCGCGGGACTCACCCAACAATGAGCAGTTCTTC
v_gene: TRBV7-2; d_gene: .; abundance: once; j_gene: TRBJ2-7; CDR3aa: CASSAEAAQYF; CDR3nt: TGTGCCAGCAGCGCGGAGGCGGCGCAGTACTTC
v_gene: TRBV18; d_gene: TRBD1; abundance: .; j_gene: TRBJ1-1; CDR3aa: CASGQGTDTEAFF; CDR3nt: TGTGCCAGCGGACAGGGAACGGACACTGAAGCTTTCTTT
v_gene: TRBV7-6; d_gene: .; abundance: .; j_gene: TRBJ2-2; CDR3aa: CASSLVGGLGNTGELFF; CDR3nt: TGTGCCAGCAGCTTGGTGGGGGGCCTTGGAAACACCGGGGAGCTGTTTTTT
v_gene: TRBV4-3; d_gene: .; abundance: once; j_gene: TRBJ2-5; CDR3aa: CASSQVRGETQYF; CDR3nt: TGCGCCAGCAGCCAAGTAAGAGGGGAGACCCAGTACTTC
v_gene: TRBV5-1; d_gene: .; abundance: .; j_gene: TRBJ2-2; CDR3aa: CASSISGPRANTGELFF; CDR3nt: TGCGCCAGCAGCATCTCCGGGCCGAGGGCGAACACCGGGGAGCTGTTTTTT
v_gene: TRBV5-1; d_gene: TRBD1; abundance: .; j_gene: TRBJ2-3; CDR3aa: CASSQGQELDTQYF; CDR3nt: TGCGCCAGCAGCCAGGGACAGGAGCTAGATACGCAGTATTTT
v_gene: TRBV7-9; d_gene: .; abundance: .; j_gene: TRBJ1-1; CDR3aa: CASSFQMNTEAFF; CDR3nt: TGTGCCAGCAGCTTTCAAATGAACACTGAAGCTTTCTTT
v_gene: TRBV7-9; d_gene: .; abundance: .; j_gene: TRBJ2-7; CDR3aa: CASSLDLGGGSSYEQYF; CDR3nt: TGTGCCAGCAGCTTGGACCTAGGGGGGGGAAGCTCCTACGAGCAGTACTTC
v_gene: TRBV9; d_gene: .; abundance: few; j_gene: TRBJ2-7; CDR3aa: CASSVASLPGSYEQYF; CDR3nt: TGTGCCAGCAGCGTAGCTTCGTTGCCGGGCTCCTACGAGCAGTACTTC
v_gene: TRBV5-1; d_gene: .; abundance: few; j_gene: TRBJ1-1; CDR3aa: CASSLSMNTEAFF; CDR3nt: TGCGCCAGCAGCCTGTCGATGAACACTGAAGCTTTCTTT
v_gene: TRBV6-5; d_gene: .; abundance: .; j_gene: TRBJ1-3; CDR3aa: CASKQVSGNTIYF; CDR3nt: TGTGCCAGCAAACAGGTTTCTGGAAACACCATATATTTT
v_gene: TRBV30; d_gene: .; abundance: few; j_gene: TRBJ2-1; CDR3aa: CAWSALSSYNEQFF; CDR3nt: TGTGCCTGGAGTGCCTTAAGCTCCTACAATGAGCAGTTCTTC
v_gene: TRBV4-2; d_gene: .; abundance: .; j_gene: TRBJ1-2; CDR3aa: CASSPPLYSDIGYTF; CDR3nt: TGTGCCAGCAGCCCCCCATTATACTCGGACATTGGCTACACCTTC
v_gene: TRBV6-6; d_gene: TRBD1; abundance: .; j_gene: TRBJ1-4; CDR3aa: CASRPWTGSDEKLFF; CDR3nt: TGTGCCAGCAGACCCTGGACAGGGTCCGATGAAAAACTGTTTTTT
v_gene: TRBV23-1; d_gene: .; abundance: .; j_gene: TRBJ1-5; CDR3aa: CASSQQFPGQPQHF; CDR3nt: TGCGCCAGCAGTCAGCAGTTTCCTGGTCAGCCCCAGCATTTT
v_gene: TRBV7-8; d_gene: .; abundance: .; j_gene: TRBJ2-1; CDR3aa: CASSLAAGFYNEQFF; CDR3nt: TGTGCCAGCAGCTTAGCGGCGGGGTTCTACAATGAGCAGTTCTTC
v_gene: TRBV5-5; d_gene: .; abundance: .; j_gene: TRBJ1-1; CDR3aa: CASSSRQSGNVVATEAFF; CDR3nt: TGTGCCAGCAGCTCCCGACAGTCCGGAAACGTGGTGGCCACTGAAGCTTTCTTT